This TCR beta chain was profiled in a study of T-cell memory formation after mild COVID-19. Study-wide findings and caveats: CD4+ contracting clones lay mainly in CM and EM, CD8+ ones in EMRA.

This clonotype showed up many times. The antigen is undetermined. TCRdb ran MiXCR on the 5' RACE reads and lists one entry per CDR3 protein. The table shows under 300,000 distinct CDR3 sequences, with 8% to 9.5% occurring only once. The receptor was isolated from a man aged 18 to 30 who had mild COVID-19 (a few samples of this study predate the infection). Cell type and time point are not known. What was sequenced was PBMCs or a T cell subset sorted from them (not recorded which).

The CDR3 spells CASSPGLMNTEAFF. CDR3 bases: TGTGCCAGCAGTCCCGGACTGATGAACACTGAAGCTTTCTTT. This chain joins TRBV12-3 or TRBV12-4 and TRBJ1-1, with D uncertain. Between the trimmed V and J ends, which lost 5 bases and 0 bases, there was a span of 10 bases. This CDR3 region has 14 residues.